This T cell receptor beta chain was captured by sequencing in a study of T cell responses to AZD1222 COVID-19 vaccine. Study as a whole: Doses given second, at about 4 or about 12 weeks, were pooled.

Trimming removed 6 bases at V and 1 base at J, with 6 bases between. The CDR3 is 13 residues long. CDR1 is MNHEY, CDR2 SVGAGI, per germline. To note about this clone: Its antigen is currently unknown.

Using immunoSEQ multiplex PCR, the repertoire was profiled, and TCRdb retains in-frame clones only, with some absent. The sample has over 110,000 clones, 85% to 95% seen once. Notes on the study in general: The study reported that nearly half of spike-specific TCRs target unmutated variant regions. Every sample of the repertoires postdated the peak T cell response.

The chain combines TRBV6-5 with TRBJ2-2; D remains unclear. Sequenced here: peripheral blood, sampled on day 0 of AZD1222 vaccination. The receptor was derived from an adult in good health. CDR3 amino acids: CASRRMNTGELFF. CDR3 DNA: TGTGCCAGCAGAAGGATGAACACCGGGGAGCTGTTTTTT.